These 14 T cell receptor beta chains were all obtained from the same sample, sequenced in a study of blood T cell repertoires in COVID-19. This table comes from immunoSEQ multiplex PCR, and its TCRdb copy is limited to in-frame clones, with some not included. The table includes around 220,000 clones, approximately 87% detected once. Material for sequencing was peripheral blood. These TCRs come from a woman aged 45-59 years with acute or convalescent COVID-19.

V gene TRBV7-2 combines with J gene TRBJ2-7; D unresolved. Trimming shortened V by 5 bases and J by 0 bases, and 20 bases separated the two germline ends. The CDR3 has 17 amino acids. Germline assignment: CDR1 SGHTA and CDR2 FQGNSA. DNA of the CDR3: TGTGCCAGCAGCCCCAAAATAATTGGTCTGAGCTCCTACGAGCAGTACTTC. Translation gives CASSPKIIGLSSYEQYF.

This sequence joins TRBV6-5 and TRBJ2-5; 8 nucleotides align to TRBD1. The ends lost 5 bases at V and 6 bases at J; junction bases unmatched: 8. CDR1 MNHEY and CDR2 SVGAGI come from the germline V gene. This CDR3 region has 14 residues. CDR3 sequence: CASSPGQGWKTQYF. For the CDR3, the DNA is TGTGCCAGCAGTCCAGGACAGGGATGGAAGACCCAGTACTTC.

Here the CDR3 reads CASSLGLAPDTQYF. The CDR3 nucleotides read TGTGCCAGCAGTTTAGGGCTAGCCCCTGATACGCAGTATTTT. This chain links TRBV27 with TRBJ2-3, with D possibly matching TRBD2 (5 bases). V lost 2 bases and J lost 6, with 12 bases in between. The CDR3 runs to 14 residues. The germline V gene has CDR1 MNHEY and CDR2 SMNVEV (reference sequence).

A word on this clone: At one end, the junction sequence differs from germline, possibly due to a read error. This rearrangement joins TRBV7-9 to TRBJ2-4; 7 positions agree with TRBD1. The length of the CDR3 is 11 residues. CDR1 SEHNR and CDR2 FQNEAQ come from the germline V gene (reference sequence). The DNA of the CDR3 is TGTGCCAGCAGCTCCGAGGACAGGCCAAACTTC. It translates to CASSSEDRPNF.

The chain uses TRBV5-6 and TRBJ2-7; tentatively, D is TRBD1 (5 bases). Germline CDR1 reads SGHDT; CDR2 reads YYEEEE. V lost 1 base to trimming and J lost 2 bases, with 16 bases between them. The CDR3 runs to 16 residues. CDR3 DNA sequence: TGTGCCAGCAGCTTGTACACAGGCGTCCTTACCTACGAGCAGTACTTC. Translation gives CASSLYTGVLTYEQYF.

J is TRBJ2-7 and V is TRBV7-9; 8 bases fit TRBD1. The V gene end was trimmed by 5 bases and the J gene end by 0 bases; junction bases not matched to a gene: 6. This CDR3 comprises 15 residues. Germline V lookup: CDR1 SEHNR, CDR2 FQNEAQ (reference sequence). The CDR3, as DNA: TGTGCCAGCAGCCCCAGGACAGGGAGCTCCTACGAGCAGTACTTC. Amino acids: CASSPRTGSSYEQYF.

The chain uses TRBV19 and TRBJ2-5; 7 nucleotides align to TRBD1. This CDR3 has 15 amino acids. V trimming: 5 bases; J trimming: 4 bases; junction bases outside the gene matches: 10. CDR1 and CDR2 from the germline V gene are LNHDA and SQIVND (reference sequence). CDR3: CASSSGQLGAETQYF. The CDR3 region has the DNA TGTGCCAGTAGTTCGGGACAGCTGGGGGCAGAGACCCAGTACTTC.

This clone was seen more than once but under ten times. The V and J genes are TRBV6-5 and TRBJ2-3, with 10 bases identical to TRBD1. Germline V gene data show CDR1 as MNHEY and CDR2 as SVGAGI. Trimming cost V 6 bases and J 3 bases; bases outside gene matches: 6. This CDR3 comprises 15 residues. The CDR3 nucleotides are TGTGCCAGCAGCGCCGGGACAGGGGTGACAGATACGCAGTATTTT. Amino acids: CASSAGTGVTDTQYF.

This chain joins TRBV30 and TRBJ1-1; D is uncertain. CDR1 and CDR2 from the germline V gene are GTSNPN and SVGIG (reference sequence). The V and J ends lost 0 bases and 7 bases respectively, with 6 bases between them. This CDR3 has 11 amino acids. The CDR3 sequence is CAWSVQFEAFF. The CDR3 coding sequence is TGTGCCTGGAGTGTCCAGTTTGAAGCTTTCTTT.

This chain joins TRBV3-1 (or the pseudogene TRBV3-2) and TRBJ2-5; 8 nucleotides agree with TRBD1. The germline gives CDR1 LGHDT, CDR2 YNNKEL (reference sequence). The length of the CDR3 is 14 residues. V lost 0 bases to trimming and J lost 5 bases; unmatched junction nucleotides: 2. In DNA, the CDR3 is TGTGCCAGCAGCCAAGATACAGGGGGGGAGACCCAGTACTTC. This encodes CASSQDTGGETQYF.

The chain is built from TRBV30 and TRBJ2-7; 8 nucleotides agree with TRBD1. The V segment lost 5 bases and the J segment 7 bases; nucleotides outside the gene matches: 13. The CDR3 runs 14 residues. The germline CDR1 and CDR2 sequences are GTSNPN and SVGIG (reference sequence). This chain's CDR3 is CAWGTRQGTGEQYF. Written as DNA, the CDR3 is TGTGCCTGGGGAACTCGACAGGGGACGGGAGAGCAGTACTTC.

The chain is built from TRBV19 and TRBJ1-5; D may be TRBD1 (6 bases). The germline V and J ends were trimmed by 4 bases and 1 base, with 11 bases remaining between them. Germline lookup yields CDR1 LNHDA and CDR2 SQIVND (reference sequence). The CDR3 sequence is 15 residues long. The CDR3 protein is CASSKTGTSNQPQHF. The CDR3 nucleotides are TGTGCCAGTAGTAAGACAGGCACAAGCAATCAGCCCCAGCATTTT.

The chain links TRBV5-4 to TRBJ1-2; the match to TRBD1 covers 8 bases. Germline CDR1 reads SGHNT; CDR2 reads YYREEE (reference sequence). The trim removed 0 bases at V and 7 bases at J, leaving 5 bases unmatched. CDR3 length equals 14 residues. The CDR3, as DNA: TGTGCCAGCAGCTTGGACAGGGGGGTCGGTGGCTACACCTTC. It translates to CASSLDRGVGGYTF.

The chain combines TRBV29-1 with TRBJ1-3; 7 positions agree with TRBD1. The CDR3 runs 15 residues. V was clipped by 4 bases and J by 0 bases; unmatched bases: 6. Germline V gene sequence: CDR1 SQVTM, CDR2 ANQGSEA. CDR3 nucleotides: TGCAGCGTTGGAACAGGGGCCAACTCTGGAAACACCATATATTTT. The encoded protein is CSVGTGANSGNTIYF.